The subject of this entry is one T cell receptor (beta chain). The sample belongs to a study of cytomegalovirus exposure and HLA in healthy donors. From germline, CDR1 is MDHEN and CDR2 SYDVKM. The CDR3 contains 13 residues. Trimming left V 3 bases short and J 0 bases short, with 6 bases between. It was with 60 Vbeta and 13 Jbeta primers that the PCR ran. The repertoire was sequenced with immunoSEQ multiplex PCR; TCRdb's copy has only in-frame clones and lacks some. The sample lists roughly 130,000 clones, around 73% occurring once. Material: PBMCs. The sequence was obtained from a human donor in good health. The chain joins TRBV28 to TRBJ2-7; tentatively, D is TRBD1 (5 bases). CDR3 nucleotides: TGTGCCAGCAGTTTGGGGCGCTCCTACGAGCAGTACTTC. It is translated as CASSLGRSYEQYF.